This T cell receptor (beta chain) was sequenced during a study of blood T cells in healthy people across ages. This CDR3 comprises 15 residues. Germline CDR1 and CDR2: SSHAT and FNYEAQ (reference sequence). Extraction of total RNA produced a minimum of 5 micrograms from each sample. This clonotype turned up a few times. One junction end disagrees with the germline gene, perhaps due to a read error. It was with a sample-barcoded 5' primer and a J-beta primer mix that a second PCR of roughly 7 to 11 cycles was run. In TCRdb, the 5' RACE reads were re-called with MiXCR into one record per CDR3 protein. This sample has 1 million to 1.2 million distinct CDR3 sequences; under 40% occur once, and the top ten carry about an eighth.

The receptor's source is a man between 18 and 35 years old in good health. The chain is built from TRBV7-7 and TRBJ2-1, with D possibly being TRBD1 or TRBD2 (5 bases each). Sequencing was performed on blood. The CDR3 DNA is TGTGCTAGCACCCCCGCGGTGGGGGCCTACAATGAGCAGTTCTTC. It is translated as CASTPAVGAYNEQFF.